This note documents a single TCR beta chain sequence. The antigen it recognizes is unknown. No qualities accompany the bases; no much larger clone lies one base away. For CDR1 and CDR2, the germline V gene lists MNHEY and SVGAGI. V was cut back by 0 bases and J by 1 base, leaving a gap of 8 bases between them. The CDR3 holds 15 amino acids from the cysteine to the phenylalanine. The only DNA kept is the CDR3, 45 bases in frame from the first base. Libraries were constructed by the immunoSEQ multiplex PCR assay. TCRdb provides this immuneACCESS table in a form limited to in-frame rearrangements. Some clones are lacking; in checked studies, under half of them reflect an unresolved V gene, and why the rest are absent is not known. The sample includes some 120,000 clones, with approximately 94% observed a single time. The top ten clonotypes cover 3.6% of the sample. This specimen comes from a study of control samples from healthy donors and cancer patients (dated by TCRdb to about 2020).

The sample was blood. The sequence was obtained from a man aged 25-40 years in good health. The chain joins TRBV6-5 to TRBJ2-3, and TRBD2 may be the D gene, going by 6 matching bases. The DNA sequence is as follows: TGTGCCAGCAGTTACTCCTGGGGGGGCACAGATACGCAGTATTTT. This encodes CASSYSWGGTDTQYF.